The 13 T cell receptor beta chains listed next were all sequenced from one sample in a study of prognosis after radiotherapy for stage I lung cancer. Researchers used two-round multiplex PCR to amplify TCR beta CDR3 starting from genomic DNA. Round-one PCR had primers specific to each TRBV and TRBJ gene. TCRdb passed the multiplex PCR reads through MiXCR, listing each CDR3 protein once. The table shows some 38,000 distinct CDR3 sequences, with around 24% occurring only once. The material was PBMCs, obtained before or after stereotactic body radiation therapy (not recorded which). The receptors derive from a donor aged 50 or older with non-small cell lung cancer.

This clonotype was picked up many times. The rearrangement uses TRBV18 and TRBJ2-7; the match to TRBD2 covers 8 bases. V gave up 3 bases and J gave up 6 bases; unmatched junction bases: 7. The CDR3 has 14 amino acids. Germline CDR1 is KGHSH and CDR2 is LQKENI. The CDR3 coding sequence is TGTGCCAGCTCACCCCGGGCGGGGGGAGGCGAGCAGTACTTC. As protein: CASSPRAGGGEQYF. Full variable domain (missing parts from reference TRBV18 and TRBJ2-7): NAGVMQNPRHLVRRRGQEARLRCSPMKGHSHVYWYRQLPEEGLKFMVYLQKENIIDESGMPKERFSAEFPKEGPSILRIQQVVRGDSAAYFCASSPRAGGGEQYFGPGTRLTVT.

As to this clonotype: The final CDR3 position lacks the conserved phenylalanine or tryptophan, pointing to a likely read error. It is unclear where the CDR3 begins or ends on the DNA, so no DNA is shown, and the CDR3 is as TCRdb lists it. The chain recombines TRBV2 with TRBJ2-2; the table's D call TRBD2 went unverified against the DNA. The CDR3 is 17 amino acids long, termini counted. CDR1 and CDR2 from the germline V gene are SNHLY and FYNNEI. CDR3 amino acids: CASRMGLAGGNTGELIL.

This clonotype was counted ten times or more. The chain uses TRBV9 and TRBJ2-1; 16 bases map to TRBD2. Germline values: CDR1 SGDLS, CDR2 YYNGEE. The CDR3 runs 18 residues. V was clipped by 3 bases and J by 5 bases; unmatched bases: 8. The CDR3 is CASSAGLAGGPFHNEQFF. The DNA for the CDR3 is TGTGCCAGCAGCGCGGGACTAGCGGGAGGGCCGTTTCACAATGAGCAGTTCTTC.

On this clonotype: A read error may produce the germline difference seen at one junction end. The CDR3 DNA sequence: TGTGCCATCAGTAAGGGGCAGGGGGGCTCTGGGGCCAACGTCCTGACTTTC. It yields the protein CAISKGQGGSGANVLTF. This sequence joins TRBV6-2 or TRBV6-3 and TRBJ2-6; D is possibly TRBD1 (7 bases). Germline-derived CDR1 and CDR2 are MNHEY and SVGEGT. The CDR3 covers 17 residues.

This clonotype has a count of ten or more. The rearrangement joins TRBV20-1 to TRBJ2-2; D remains unclear. V was cut by 4 bases and J by 1 base, with 13 bases left in between. The CDR3 extends over 15 amino acids. Germline loops: CDR1 DFQATT, CDR2 SNEGSKA (reference sequence). The CDR3 spells CSAIPGPMNTGELFF. CDR3 sequence (DNA): TGCAGTGCTATACCGGGTCCGATGAACACCGGGGAGCTGTTTTTT.

In this sample, this clonotype turned up many times. The chain has TRBV12-5 and TRBJ1-2, with D uncertain. The CDR3 has 13 amino acids. The germline CDR1 and CDR2 sequences are LGHNT and FRNRAP. V was clipped by 1 base and J by 2 bases, with 5 bases between them. The DNA of the CDR3 is TGTGCTAGTGGTTTGGGACTCAACTATGGCTACACCTTC. This sequence encodes CASGLGLNYGYTF.

This clonotype was observed many times. As DNA, the CDR3 is TGTGCCAGCAGTTACTCACTTCCCGGGACAGGTAATCAGCCCCAGCATTTT. Its translation: CASSYSLPGTGNQPQHF. The chain uses TRBV6-2 or TRBV6-3 and TRBJ1-5; 8 nucleotides align to TRBD1. Trimming at V came to 0 bases and at J to 4 bases, leaving 8 bases not matched to a gene. The CDR3 spans 17 residues. Germline CDR1 reads MNHEY; CDR2 reads SVGEGT.

This rearrangement joins TRBV6-2 or TRBV6-3 to TRBJ1-6; D is undetermined. This CDR3 has 16 residues. Trimming stripped 2 bases from V and 0 bases from J, with 8 bases between. CDR1 is MNHEY, CDR2 SVGEGT, per germline. The CDR3, as DNA: TGTGCCAGCAGTTACAGGAGGCCCTCCTATAATTCACCCCTCCACTTT. It yields the protein CASSYRRPSYNSPLHF.

The sample holds many counts of this clonotype. J is TRBJ2-5 and V is TRBV25-1, with a tentative D call TRBD2 (7 bases). The V gene lost 4 bases and the J gene lost 4 bases, with 13 bases spanning the gap. This CDR3 is built from 14 residues. Germline V CDR1 and CDR2: MGHDK, SYGVNS. CDR3 DNA sequence: TGTGCCAGCAGTGTCCGAGGGGGGGCAGAGACCCAGTACTTC. It translates to CASSVRGGAETQYF.

The V gene is TRBV24-1, the J gene TRBJ2-2; 7 nucleotides match TRBD2. After removal of 7 bases from V and 4 bases from J, the junction contained 17 bases not matched to a gene. CDR3 size: 18 residues. The germline gives CDR1 KGHDR, CDR2 SFDVKD. In DNA form, the CDR3 reads TGTGCCACCAGAGATACACGGATGAGCGGGATAGGCACCGGGGAGCTGTTTTTT. Its translation: CATRDTRMSGIGTGELFF.

This clonotype was seen ten or more times. This chain joins TRBV24-1 and TRBJ2-5, with a possible D match to TRBD2 (5 bases). Germline values: CDR1 KGHDR, CDR2 SFDVKD. Deletions cut 5 bases from V and 3 bases from J, with 12 bases between. There are 14 residues in the CDR3. CDR3 amino acids: CATSGGQGKETQYF. The CDR3 coding sequence is TGTGCCACCAGTGGAGGGCAAGGAAAAGAGACCCAGTACTTC.

As for this clonotype: It differs at one base from a far larger clone, so likely a read error. The V and J genes are TRBV7-9 and TRBJ2-1; 9 nucleotides agree with TRBD2. From germline, CDR1 is SEHNR and CDR2 FQNEAQ (reference sequence). This CDR3 is 17 amino acids long. CDR3 in amino acids: CTSSTRAGAGGPNEQFF. CDR3 nucleotide sequence: TGTACCAGCAGCACCAGGGCGGGGGCGGGGGGGCCCAATGAGCAGTTCTTC.

In the case of this clonotype: This may be a read error: a much more frequent sequence differs by one nucleotide. The chain recombines TRBV5-8 with TRBJ2-7, with D unclear. The CDR3 is 12 residues long. Trimming shortened V by 1 base and J by 4 bases, and 6 bases separated the two germline ends. Per the germline V gene, CDR1 is SGHTS and CDR2 is YDEGEE. CDR3 in DNA: TGTGCCAGCAGCTTGACCATATACGAGCAGTACTTC. It codes for CASSLTIYEQYF.